A single sample gave rise to the 28 T cell receptor beta chains below, sequenced in a study of blood T cell repertoires in COVID-19 (dated by TCRdb to 2019 to 2021). Library creation used the immunoSEQ multiplex PCR assay. TCRdb took over this immuneACCESS table, retaining in-frame rearrangements with V and J assigned. Such tables are incomplete; in checked studies, under half of the missing clones stem from an unresolved V gene, and the remainder is unexplained. The sample includes 250,000 or so clones, with around 88% observed a single time. Of the sample, 2.5% falls within the top ten clones. The sample taken for sequencing was PBMCs or T cells enriched from blood (not recorded which). These receptors were obtained from a middle-aged woman with acute COVID-19.

This chain joins TRBV5-1 and TRBJ2-3; 7 nucleotides agree with TRBD1. The CDR3 consists of 14 residues. The J segment lost 1 base and the V segment lost 4 bases, leaving 3 bases of the junction unmatched. Germline CDR1 and CDR2: SGHRS and YFSETQ. CDR3 in amino acids: CASSHGQGTDTQYF. The CDR3, as DNA: TGCGCCAGCAGCCATGGACAGGGCACAGATACGCAGTATTTT.

V usage is TRBV10-3 and J usage is TRBJ1-2; a weak D match, TRBD1 (6 bases). This CDR3 spans 13 amino acids. Germline lookup yields CDR1 ENHRY and CDR2 SYGVKD. V shed 6 bases and J shed 4 bases, with 12 bases lying between them. The CDR3 nucleotides are TGTGCCATCAGACAAGGGACATTCTATGGCTACACCTTC. This gives the protein CAIRQGTFYGYTF.

About this clone: The sample has other DNA sequences that encode this CDR3 too. V usage is TRBV7-6 and J usage is TRBJ2-5; 8 nucleotides match TRBD1. Germline V lookup: CDR1 SGHVS, CDR2 FNYEAQ. After removal of 1 base from V and 5 bases from J, the junction contained 6 bases not matched to a gene. The CDR3 consists of 15 residues. Here the CDR3 reads CASSLGAGGGETQYF. DNA of the CDR3: TGTGCCAGCAGCTTAGGGGCAGGGGGCGGGGAGACCCAGTACTTC.

The rearrangement links TRBV3-1 (or the pseudogene TRBV3-2) to TRBJ1-5, with D unresolved. V was clipped by 5 bases and J by 5 bases, with 7 bases between them. The germline gives CDR1 LGHDT, CDR2 YNNKEL (reference sequence). CDR3 length equals 12 residues. CDR3 nucleotides: TGTGCCAGCAGCGACGGGGATCAGCCCCAGCATTTT. It codes for CASSDGDQPQHF.

The chain recombines TRBV19 with TRBJ1-5, with D maybe TRBD1 (5 bases). Trimming removed 6 bases at V and 1 base at J, with 10 bases between. Germline lookup yields CDR1 LNHDA and CDR2 SQIVND (reference sequence). The CDR3 loop spans 14 amino acids. CDR3 region: CASRVTVSNQPQHF. CDR3 nucleotide sequence: TGTGCCAGTAGGGTGACAGTGAGCAATCAGCCCCAGCATTTT.

The chain combines TRBV2 with TRBJ2-1, with TRBD1 matching over 8 bases. The length of the CDR3 is 14 residues. CDR1 is SNHLY, CDR2 FYNNEI, per germline. The trim removed 4 bases at V and 4 bases at J, leaving 3 bases unmatched. The CDR3 reads CASSVQGAYNEQFF. The DNA of the CDR3 is TGTGCCAGCAGTGTTCAGGGGGCTTACAATGAGCAGTTCTTC.

The V gene is TRBV7-9, the J gene TRBJ2-1; 10 nucleotides line up with TRBD2. J lost 5 bases, V lost 0 bases, and 4 bases had no gene match. The germline V gene has CDR1 SEHNR and CDR2 FQNEAQ (reference sequence). The CDR3 totals 16 residues. The CDR3 region is CASSLAQREGDNEQFF. For the CDR3, the DNA is TGTGCCAGCAGCTTAGCGCAGCGGGAGGGTGACAATGAGCAGTTCTTC.

The CDR3 spells CASSYLLGWGVTEAFF. Written as DNA, the CDR3 is TGTGCCAGCAGTTACCTGCTGGGGTGGGGAGTCACTGAAGCTTTCTTT. V gene TRBV6-2 or TRBV6-3 combines with J gene TRBJ1-1; D not certain. V lost 2 bases to trimming and J lost 4 bases, with 17 bases between them. The CDR3 extends over 16 amino acids. Germline values: CDR1 MNHEY, CDR2 SVGEGT.

V usage is TRBV18 and J usage is TRBJ2-3, with TRBD2 identical over 12 bases. CDR3 length equals 16 residues. The V gene's germline CDR1 is KGHSH and CDR2 LQKENI. Trimming removed 3 bases from V and 0 bases from J; junction bases left unmatched: 1. CDR3 sequence reads: CASSPLAGGSTDTQYF. The CDR3 DNA reads as TGTGCCAGCTCACCTCTAGCGGGAGGGAGCACAGATACGCAGTATTTT.

The V call is TRBV5-1, the J call TRBJ1-1; TRBD1 agrees at 9 bases. The germline CDR1 and CDR2 sequences are SGHRS and YFSETQ. The CDR3 consists of 15 residues. The J segment lost 7 bases and the V segment lost 1 base, leaving 8 bases of the junction unmatched. The CDR3 coding sequence is TGCGCCAGCAGCTTGTCCGGACAGGGGTTGGGTGAAGCTTTCTTT. Encoded protein: CASSLSGQGLGEAFF.

V is TRBV3-1 (or the pseudogene TRBV3-2) and J is TRBJ2-1; D unclear. This CDR3 has 16 residues. The germline V gene has CDR1 LGHDT and CDR2 YNNKEL (reference sequence). Trimming took off 1 base at V and 2 bases at J, with 12 bases between the two ends. As DNA, the CDR3 is TGTGCCAGCAGCCAAGCTCGCGTGGCGGCCTACAATGAGCAGTTCTTC. Translation gives CASSQARVAAYNEQFF.

J is TRBJ2-2 and V is TRBV20-1, with D unresolved. Germline lookup yields CDR1 DFQATT and CDR2 SNEGSKA (reference sequence). This CDR3 is 11 amino acids long. Trimming removed 5 bases from V and 8 bases from J, with 9 bases in between. The CDR3 loop reads CSAPERGELFF. In nucleotides, the CDR3 is TGCAGTGCTCCGGAGCGAGGGGAGCTGTTTTTT.

This clone was picked up one time. The chain uses TRBV28 and TRBJ1-6, with a possible D match to TRBD1 (6 bases). The CDR3 covers 14 residues. Germline lookup yields CDR1 MDHEN and CDR2 SYDVKM. V shed 1 base and J shed 9 bases, with 10 bases lying between them. CDR3 sequence (DNA): TGTGCCAGCAGTTTATTAGGGGGGGCTTCACCCCTCCACTTT. Residues: CASSLLGGASPLHF.

The J gene is TRBJ1-5, the V gene TRBV30; D is perhaps TRBD1 (6 bases). CDR3 length: 13 amino acids. Looked up from germline, CDR1 is GTSNPN and CDR2 is SVGIG (reference sequence). The V end lost 1 base, the J end lost 6 bases, and 10 bases lay between the germline ends. CDR3 residues: CAWSGGGSQPQHF. DNA for the CDR3: TGTGCCTGGAGTGGAGGGGGTTCTCAGCCCCAGCATTTT.

The V call is TRBV9, the J call TRBJ1-2; TRBD1 aligns across 7 bases. The CDR3 spans 18 residues. Germline trimming cut 3 bases from V and 0 bases from J; bases unmatched to any gene: 14. Germline values: CDR1 SGDLS, CDR2 YYNGEE. The CDR3 DNA is TGTGCCAGCAGCGCCCGTCCCGGGACAGCGAACCCTAACTATGGCTACACCTTC. It specifies CASSARPGTANPNYGYTF.

J is TRBJ1-1 and V is TRBV12-5; no firm D call. The V end was cut by 3 bases, the J end by 3 bases, with 8 bases between. The CDR3 has 13 residues. Germline CDR1 reads LGHNT; CDR2 reads FRNRAP. This CDR3 is CASGFPIHTEAFF. The CDR3 bases are TGTGCTAGTGGTTTCCCTATCCACACTGAAGCTTTCTTT.

The V gene is TRBV20-1, the J gene TRBJ1-6; D unresolved. Trimming took 3 bases from V and 2 from J, leaving 8 bases between them. CDR3 length equals 14 residues. Germline loops: CDR1 DFQATT, CDR2 SNEGSKA (reference sequence). DNA for the CDR3: TGCAGTGCTAGTGGCGGGGCCTATAATTCACCCCTCCACTTT. This sequence encodes CSASGGAYNSPLHF.

V gene TRBV24-1 combines with J gene TRBJ1-4; 8 positions match TRBD1. Germline CDR1 and CDR2: KGHDR and SFDVKD. V gave up 2 bases and J gave up 12 bases; unmatched junction bases: 13. This CDR3 has 16 amino acids. The CDR3 sequence: CATSDSGQGPYRELFF. In DNA, the CDR3 is TGTGCCACCAGTGATTCCGGACAGGGACCATATAGGGAACTGTTTTTT.

J is TRBJ2-7 and V is TRBV6-2 or TRBV6-3; possible D gene TRBD1, 5 bases. This CDR3 is built from 15 residues. CDR1 is MNHEY, CDR2 SVGEGT, per germline. Trimming stripped 2 bases from V and 0 bases from J, with 11 bases between. The CDR3 is CASSYRGLSSYEQYV. The CDR3 DNA follows: TGTGCCAGCAGTTACAGGGGCCTCAGCTCCTACGAGCAGTACGTC.

The CDR3 DNA follows: TGTGCCAGCAGCTTCGACATCGTCGAGCAGTACTTC. This gives the protein CASSFDIVEQYF. The chain uses TRBV5-5 and TRBJ2-7; no clear D gene. There are 12 residues in the CDR3. V was shortened by 2 bases and J by 6 bases, with 9 bases between the two germline ends. Germline CDR1 reads SGHKS; CDR2 reads YYEKEE (reference sequence).

This clone has a single count. The genes are TRBV5-1 and TRBJ2-2; TRBD1 matches at 9 bases. There are 14 residues in the CDR3. The germline V gene encodes CDR1 SGHRS and CDR2 YFSETQ. V shed 4 bases, J shed 6 bases, and the junction held 4 bases outside the gene matches. In nucleotides, the CDR3 is TGCGCCAGCAGCGGTAGACAGGGGGCCGGGGAGCTGTTTTTT. Translated: CASSGRQGAGELFF.

V gene TRBV7-2 combines with J gene TRBJ1-2; 7 bases map to TRBD1. This CDR3 spans 15 amino acids. The germline V gene has CDR1 SGHTA and CDR2 FQGNSA. J was trimmed by 5 bases and V by 0 bases; bases with no gene match: 6. This CDR3 reads CASSLAAGGYYGYTF. Here the CDR3 DNA reads TGTGCCAGCAGCTTAGCGGCAGGGGGTTATTATGGCTACACCTTC. The whole variable domain, filled in from reference TRBV7-2 and TRBJ1-2, reads GAGVSQSPSNKVTEKGKDVELRCDPISGHTALYWYRQSLGQGLEFLIYFQGNSAPDKSGLPSDRFSAERTGGSVSTLTIQRTQQEDSAVYLCASSLAAGGYYGYTFGSGTRLTVV.

The J gene is TRBJ2-1, the V gene TRBV9, with TRBD2 identical over 8 bases. Trimming cost V 5 bases and J 5 bases; bases outside gene matches: 9. There are 15 residues in the CDR3. Germline values: CDR1 SGDLS, CDR2 YYNGEE. Here the CDR3 DNA reads TGTGCCAGCAGTCGTCGAGCGGGAGTCAACAATGAGCAGTTCTTC. Translation gives CASSRRAGVNNEQFF.

This chain connects TRBV12-2 to TRBJ1-1; the table names TRBD1, a call not compared with the DNA. TRBV12-2 has pseudogene status. The CDR3 has 16 residues. CDR3 sequence: CASRLVGGTGYTEAFF. Written as DNA, the CDR3 is TGTGCAAGTCGCTTAGTTGGGGGGACAGGTTACACTGAAGCTTTCTTT.

The V gene is TRBV9, the J gene TRBJ1-2; maybe TRBD1 (5 bases). The CDR3 extends over 12 amino acids. V was shortened by 3 bases and J by 5 bases, with 8 bases between the two germline ends. The germline gives CDR1 SGDLS, CDR2 YYNGEE. The DNA for the CDR3 is TGTGCCAGCAGCGCCAGACAGTATGGCTACACCTTC. Translated: CASSARQYGYTF.

This chain links TRBV10-3 with TRBJ1-1; TRBD1 matches at 9 bases. Trimming cost V 3 bases and J 9 bases; bases outside gene matches: 14. Germline assignment: CDR1 ENHRY and CDR2 SYGVKD. The CDR3 extends over 16 amino acids. In DNA form, the CDR3 reads TGTGCCATCAGTGAACCCAACAGGGGGCCCAATACTCAAGCTTTCTTT. This sequence encodes CAISEPNRGPNTQAFF.

The sample holds one count of this clone. The chain is built from TRBV5-8 and TRBJ1-2, with 10 bases fitting TRBD1. With 7 bases clipped from V and 8 bases from J, the junction kept 14 bases outside the gene matches. This CDR3 is 15 amino acids long. CDR1 is SGHTS and CDR2 is YDEGEE in the germline V gene. The CDR3, as DNA: TGTGCCAGCTCACCGCTCACTGACAGGGGGCCGGGCTACACCTTC. It encodes CASSPLTDRGPGYTF.

The chain combines TRBV6-2 or TRBV6-3 with TRBJ2-5; a possible D gene is TRBD1 (6 bases). The CDR3 is made up of 18 amino acids. Germline lookup yields CDR1 MNHEY and CDR2 SVGEGT. Trimming cost V 6 bases and J 5 bases, with 28 bases left between them. DNA for the CDR3: TGTGCCAGCAGCAATACAGGGAAGGTAGTACGTATAAAGGAGACCCAGTACTTC. This gives the protein CASSNTGKVVRIKETQYF.